These 12 T cell receptor beta chains were sequenced from one sample in a study of cytomegalovirus exposure and HLA in healthy donors (dated by TCRdb to about 2017). Library preparation employed the immunoSEQ multiplex PCR assay. The immuneACCESS repertoire file appears here via TCRdb, limited to in-frame rearrangements. These files lack a portion of the clones; in checked studies, under half of the deficit traces to unresolved V genes, and the cause of the others is not known. Here the sample has under 350,000 clones; about 86% occur a single time. Clones ranked in the top ten supply about 1% of the sample. The sample comprised PBMCs. Receptors originate from a woman aged 18-29 years in good health and CMV-seronegative.

The rearrangement uses TRBV7-9 and TRBJ1-3; TRBD1 matches 8 bases. CDR1 is SEHNR, CDR2 FQNEAQ, per germline (reference sequence). The V gene end was trimmed by 3 bases and the J gene end by 1 base; junction bases not matched to a gene: 5. There are 16 residues in the CDR3. The CDR3 sequence is CASSLGQAGSGNTIYF. The CDR3 DNA sequence: TGTGCCAGCAGCTTGGGACAGGCGGGTTCTGGAAACACCATATATTTT.

The chain joins TRBV29-1 to TRBJ1-2, with 7 bases identical to TRBD1. CDR1 and CDR2 from the germline V gene are SQVTM and ANQGSEA. V shed 7 bases and J 7 bases; nucleotides not matched to a gene: 9. This CDR3 is built from 12 residues. The DNA of the CDR3 is TGCAGCGCCGGGACAGACTATGTTGGCTACACCTTC. It specifies CSAGTDYVGYTF.

CDR3 sequence: CASSLAASGSSYNEQFF. The CDR3 bases are TGCGCCAGCAGCTTGGCGGCTAGCGGAAGCTCCTACAATGAGCAGTTCTTC. The chain employs TRBV5-1 and TRBJ2-1; the match to TRBD2 covers 7 bases. This CDR3 is built from 17 residues. V shed 0 bases and J 0 bases; nucleotides not matched to a gene: 6. Germline CDR1 reads SGHRS; CDR2 reads YFSETQ.

The chain has TRBV18 and TRBJ1-5; 8 bases agree with TRBD1. J gave up 0 bases and V 3 bases, and 1 base lay outside the gene matches. The CDR3 has 15 residues. Germline-derived CDR1 and CDR2 are KGHSH and LQKENI. CDR3 residues: CASSPTGGSNQPQHF. The CDR3 DNA reads as TGTGCCAGCTCACCCACAGGGGGTAGCAATCAGCCCCAGCATTTT.

CDR3 region: CASSVTGGAQGQPQHF. For the CDR3, the DNA is TGTGCCAGTAGTGTCACGGGGGGGGCTCAGGGACAGCCCCAGCATTTT. The chain recombines TRBV19 with TRBJ1-5, with a tentative D call TRBD1 (6 bases). The CDR3 is made up of 16 amino acids. The germline V and J ends were trimmed by 5 bases and 7 bases, with 21 bases remaining between them. CDR1 is LNHDA, CDR2 SQIVND, per germline (reference sequence).

The chain uses TRBV30 and TRBJ2-7; D is perhaps TRBD2 (6 bases). CDR3 size: 14 residues. V dropped 5 bases and J dropped 2 bases, with 16 bases sitting between them. Germline V gene data show CDR1 as GTSNPN and CDR2 as SVGIG (reference sequence). This chain's CDR3 is CAWGPGGVPYEQYF. The CDR3 nucleotides read TGTGCCTGGGGCCCCGGGGGAGTGCCCTACGAGCAGTACTTC.

The chain uses TRBV4-3 and TRBJ1-2; 7 bases line up with TRBD1. The V and J ends lost 0 bases and 1 base, in that order; junction bases with no gene match: 5. The CDR3 length is 16 residues. CDR1 and CDR2 from the germline V gene are LGHNA and YSLEER. The CDR3 spells CASSQDGQEFNYGYTF. Written as DNA, the CDR3 is TGCGCCAGCAGCCAAGACGGACAGGAATTTAACTATGGCTACACCTTC.

V and J are TRBV27 and TRBJ2-1, with TRBD2 identical over 9 bases. Germline CDR1 and CDR2: MNHEY and SMNVEV (reference sequence). This CDR3 has 21 residues. V shed 7 bases, J shed 3 bases, and the junction held 25 bases outside the gene matches. The CDR3: CASNRPLLGSGGLGGYNEQFF. The CDR3 DNA reads TGTGCCAGCAATCGCCCCTTGTTAGGTAGCGGGGGCCTAGGCGGCTACAATGAGCAGTTCTTC.

In regard to this clone: The identical CDR3 is also encoded by other nucleotide sequences in the sample. V gene TRBV4-1 combines with J gene TRBJ2-7, with TRBD1 matching 9 bases. The V gene's germline CDR1 is MGHRA and CDR2 YSYEKL. The CDR3 consists of 14 residues. The V segment lost 4 bases and the J segment 3 bases; nucleotides outside the gene matches: 4. The DNA for the CDR3 is TGCGCCAGCAGCCCCACAGGGGGCAGCTACGAGCAGTACTTC. This translates into CASSPTGGSYEQYF.

The chain employs TRBV6-1 and TRBJ1-1; TRBD1 aligns across 9 bases. The CDR3 sequence is 13 residues long. CDR1 MNHNS and CDR2 SASEGT come from the germline V gene. With V trimmed by 3 bases and J by 13 bases, 9 bases remained unmatched. The CDR3 spells CASSDTTGGRGFF. The CDR3 DNA sequence: TGTGCCAGCAGTGACACGACAGGGGGAAGAGGTTTCTTT.

The chain recombines TRBV5-1 with TRBJ2-2, with D maybe TRBD2 (5 bases). The germline V gene has CDR1 SGHRS and CDR2 YFSETQ. Trimming left V 2 bases short and J 5 bases short, with 16 bases between. This CDR3 has 16 amino acids. CDR3 sequence reads: CASSLTGEGSTGELFF. The CDR3 DNA reads as TGCGCCAGCAGCTTAACCGGGGAAGGGAGTACCGGGGAGCTGTTTTTT.

V and J are TRBV5-1 and TRBJ2-7, with 11 bases that match TRBD1. The ends lost 3 bases at V and 3 bases at J; junction bases unmatched: 5. Germline CDR1 SGHRS, CDR2 YFSETQ. The CDR3 totals 15 residues. This CDR3 is CASSSSGTGGYEQYF. In DNA form, the CDR3 reads TGCGCCAGCAGCTCTTCCGGGACAGGGGGCTACGAGCAGTACTTC. The whole variable domain, remainder taken from reference TRBV5-1 and TRBJ2-7, is KAGVTQTPRYLIKTRGQQVTLSCSPISGHRSVSWYQQTPGQGLQFLFEYFSETQRNKGNFPGRFSGRQFSNSRSEMNVSTLELGDSALYLCASSSSGTGGYEQYFGPGTRLTVT.